What follows describes a single T cell receptor (beta chain). Its antigen is not identified. Germline CDR1 and CDR2: SQVTM and ANQGSEA. CDR3 length: 14 amino acids. Trimming removed 6 bases from V and 2 bases from J, with 16 bases in between. The data are from a study of OX40 agonist ivuxolimab in advanced cancers. As for the study in general: Cancers in dose escalation were hepatocellular, melanoma, renal cell and head and neck.

This table comes from immunoSEQ multiplex PCR, and its TCRdb copy is limited to in-frame clones, with some not included. This sample has roughly 27,000 clones, with 85% found just once. Study-level findings and limits: Both CD4+ and CD8+ T cell populations in blood had undergone clonal expansion by week 6 at 0.1 to 3.0 mg/kg.

The sequences come from CD4+ or CD8+ T cells sorted from blood, collected in a trial of the OX40 agonist ivuxolimab. This clonotype originated in an adult with an advanced solid tumor such as melanoma, head and neck, liver or kidney cancer. V is TRBV29-1 and J is TRBJ1-1, with D unclear. The CDR3 is CSVAGDGVNTEAFF. Written as DNA, the CDR3 is TGCAGCGTCGCAGGAGACGGAGTTAACACTGAAGCTTTCTTT.